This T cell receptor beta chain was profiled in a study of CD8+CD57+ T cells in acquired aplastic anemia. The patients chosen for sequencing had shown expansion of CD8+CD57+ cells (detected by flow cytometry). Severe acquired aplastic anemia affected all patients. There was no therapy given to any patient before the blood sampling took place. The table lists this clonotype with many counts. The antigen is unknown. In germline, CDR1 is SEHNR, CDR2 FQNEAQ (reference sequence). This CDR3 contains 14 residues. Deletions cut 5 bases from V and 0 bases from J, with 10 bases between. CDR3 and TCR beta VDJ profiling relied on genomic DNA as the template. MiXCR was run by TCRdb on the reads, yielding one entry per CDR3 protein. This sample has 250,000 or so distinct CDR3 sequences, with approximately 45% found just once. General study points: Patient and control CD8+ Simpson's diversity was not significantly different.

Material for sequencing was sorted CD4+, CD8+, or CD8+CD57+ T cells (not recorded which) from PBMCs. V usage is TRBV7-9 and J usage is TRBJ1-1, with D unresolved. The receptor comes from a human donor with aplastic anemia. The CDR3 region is CASSRTAMNTEAFF. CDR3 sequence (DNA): TGTGCCAGCAGCCGTACAGCTATGAACACTGAAGCTTTCTTT. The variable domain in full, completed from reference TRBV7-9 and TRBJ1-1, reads DTGVSQNPRHKITKRGQNVTFRCDPISEHNRLYWYRQTLGQGPEFLTYFQNEAQLEKSRLLSDRFSAERPKGSFSTLEIQRTEQGDSAMYLCASSRTAMNTEAFFGQGTRLTVV.